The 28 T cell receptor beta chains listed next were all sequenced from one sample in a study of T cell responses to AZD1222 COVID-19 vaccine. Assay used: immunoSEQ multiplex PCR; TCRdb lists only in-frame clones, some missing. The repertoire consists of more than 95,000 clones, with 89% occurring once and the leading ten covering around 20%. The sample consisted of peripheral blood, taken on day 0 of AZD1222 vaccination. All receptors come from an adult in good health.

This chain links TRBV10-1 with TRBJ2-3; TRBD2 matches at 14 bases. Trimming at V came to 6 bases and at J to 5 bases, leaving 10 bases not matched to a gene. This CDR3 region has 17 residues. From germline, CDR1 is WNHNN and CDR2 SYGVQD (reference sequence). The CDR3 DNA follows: TGCGCCAGCAGCGCGCAAGGACTAGCGGGGGGAAGAGATACGCAGTATTTT. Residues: CASSAQGLAGGRDTQYF.

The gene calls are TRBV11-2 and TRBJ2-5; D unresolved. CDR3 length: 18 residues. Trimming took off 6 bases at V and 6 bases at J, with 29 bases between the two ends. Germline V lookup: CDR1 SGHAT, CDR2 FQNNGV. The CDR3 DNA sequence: TGTGCCAGCAGTTTTCCGTTTCGTGGCGGTCAAGGGTTAAAGACCCAGTACTTC. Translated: CASSFPFRGGQGLKTQYF.

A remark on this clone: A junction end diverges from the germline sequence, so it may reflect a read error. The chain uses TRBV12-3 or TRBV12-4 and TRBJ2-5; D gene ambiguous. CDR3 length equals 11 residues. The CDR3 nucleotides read TGTGCCAGCAGTCCCCAACAGACCCAGTACTTC. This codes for CASSPQQTQYF.

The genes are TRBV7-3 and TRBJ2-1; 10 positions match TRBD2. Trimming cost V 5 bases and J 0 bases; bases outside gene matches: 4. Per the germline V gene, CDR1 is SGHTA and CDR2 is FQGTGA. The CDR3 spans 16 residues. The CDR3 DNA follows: TGTGCCAGCAGCCTAGCGGGGGCTAGCTCCTACAATGAGCAGTTCTTC. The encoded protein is CASSLAGASSYNEQFF.

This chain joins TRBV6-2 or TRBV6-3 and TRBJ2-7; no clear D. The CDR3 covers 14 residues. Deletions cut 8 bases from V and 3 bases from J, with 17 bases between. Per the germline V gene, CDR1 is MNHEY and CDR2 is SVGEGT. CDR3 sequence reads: CASRLTRTRYEQYF. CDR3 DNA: TGTGCCAGCCGTTTAACCCGTACCCGCTACGAGCAGTACTTC.

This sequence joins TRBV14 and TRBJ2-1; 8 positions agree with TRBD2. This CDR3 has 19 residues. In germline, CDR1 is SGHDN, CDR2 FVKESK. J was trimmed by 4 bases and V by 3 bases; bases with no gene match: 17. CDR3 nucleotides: TGTGCCAGCAGCCACCCGCGGGGCCTGGGCGGGGGGCTTTACAATGAGCAGTTCTTC. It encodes CASSHPRGLGGGLYNEQFF.

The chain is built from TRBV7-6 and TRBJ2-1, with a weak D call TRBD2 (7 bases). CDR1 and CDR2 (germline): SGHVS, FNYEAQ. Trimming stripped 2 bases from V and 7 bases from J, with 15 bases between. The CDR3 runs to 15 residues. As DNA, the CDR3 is TGTGCCAGCAGCTTAAAGTGGGGGGGCGGGAATGAGCAGTTCTTC. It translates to CASSLKWGGGNEQFF.

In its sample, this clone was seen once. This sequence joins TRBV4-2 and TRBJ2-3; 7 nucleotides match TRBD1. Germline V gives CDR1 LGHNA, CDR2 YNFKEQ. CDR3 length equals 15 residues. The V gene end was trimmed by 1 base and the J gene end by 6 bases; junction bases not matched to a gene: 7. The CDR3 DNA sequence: TGTGCCAGCAGCCAAGTACAGACAGGGTTGGATACGCAGTATTTT. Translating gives CASSQVQTGLDTQYF.

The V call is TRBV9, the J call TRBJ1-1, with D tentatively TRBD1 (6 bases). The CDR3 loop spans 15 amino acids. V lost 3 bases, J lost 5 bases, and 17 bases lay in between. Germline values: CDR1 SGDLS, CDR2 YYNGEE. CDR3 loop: CASSADSGGGTEAFF. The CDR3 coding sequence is TGTGCCAGCAGCGCCGACTCGGGGGGCGGGACTGAAGCTTTCTTT.

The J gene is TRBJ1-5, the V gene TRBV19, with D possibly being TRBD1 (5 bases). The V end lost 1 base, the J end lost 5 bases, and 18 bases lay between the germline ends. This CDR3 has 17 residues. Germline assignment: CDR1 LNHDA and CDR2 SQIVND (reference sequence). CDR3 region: CASSIVGPPRMDQPQHF. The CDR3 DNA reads TGTGCCAGTAGTATAGTGGGACCTCCTAGGATGGATCAGCCCCAGCATTTT.

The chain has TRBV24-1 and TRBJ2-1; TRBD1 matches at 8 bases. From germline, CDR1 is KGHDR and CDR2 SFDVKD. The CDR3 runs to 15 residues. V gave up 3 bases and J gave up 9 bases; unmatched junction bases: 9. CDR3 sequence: CATSDRQGAQAEQFF. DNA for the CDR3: TGTGCCACCAGTGATAGGCAGGGGGCGCAGGCTGAGCAGTTCTTC.

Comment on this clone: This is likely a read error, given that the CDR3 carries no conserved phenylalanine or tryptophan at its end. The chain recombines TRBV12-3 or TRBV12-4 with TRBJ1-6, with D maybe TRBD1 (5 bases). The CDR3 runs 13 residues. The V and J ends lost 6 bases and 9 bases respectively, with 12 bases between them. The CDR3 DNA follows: TGTGCCAGCAGAGGGGAGGGACTTTCACCCCTCCACCTT. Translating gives CASRGEGLSPLHL.

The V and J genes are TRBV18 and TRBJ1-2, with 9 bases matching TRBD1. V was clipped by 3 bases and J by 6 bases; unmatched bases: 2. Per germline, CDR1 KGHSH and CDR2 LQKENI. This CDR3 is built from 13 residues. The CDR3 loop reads CASSPGDRDGYTF. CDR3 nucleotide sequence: TGTGCCAGCTCACCGGGGGACAGGGATGGCTACACCTTC.

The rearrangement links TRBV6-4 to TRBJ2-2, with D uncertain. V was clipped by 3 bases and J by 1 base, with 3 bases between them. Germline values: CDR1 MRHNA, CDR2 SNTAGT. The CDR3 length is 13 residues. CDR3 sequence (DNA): TGTGCCAGCAGTGAGGGGAACACCGGGGAGCTGTTTTTT. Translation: CASSEGNTGELFF.

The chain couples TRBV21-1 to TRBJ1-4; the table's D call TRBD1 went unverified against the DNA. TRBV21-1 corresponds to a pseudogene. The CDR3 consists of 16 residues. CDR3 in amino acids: CASSKNCDRGQEKLFF. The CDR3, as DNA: TGTGCCAGCAGCAAAAATTGCGACAGGGGGCAGGAAAAACTGTTTTTT.

The CDR3 DNA is TGTGCCAGCAGCTCGGGGACAGGGCAAGCTTTCTTT. Encoded protein: CASSSGTGQAFF. The rearrangement joins TRBV7-9 to TRBJ1-1; 9 positions agree with TRBD1. After removal of 4 bases from V and 9 bases from J, the junction contained 3 bases not matched to a gene. In germline, CDR1 is SEHNR, CDR2 FQNEAQ (reference sequence). The CDR3 length is 12 residues. Based on the CDR3 plus reference TRBV7-9 and TRBJ1-1, the full variable domain is DTGVSQNPRHKITKRGQNVTFRCDPISEHNRLYWYRQTLGQGPEFLTYFQNEAQLEKSRLLSDRFSAERPKGSFSTLEIQRTEQGDSAMYLCASSSGTGQAFFGQGTRLTVV.

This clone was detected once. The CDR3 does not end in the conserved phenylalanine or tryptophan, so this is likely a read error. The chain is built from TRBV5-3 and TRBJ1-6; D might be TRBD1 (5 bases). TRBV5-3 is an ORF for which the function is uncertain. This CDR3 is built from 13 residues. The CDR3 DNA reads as TGTGACCAGATCGACAGCCAGAATTCACCCCTCCACCTT. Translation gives CDQIDSQNSPLHL.

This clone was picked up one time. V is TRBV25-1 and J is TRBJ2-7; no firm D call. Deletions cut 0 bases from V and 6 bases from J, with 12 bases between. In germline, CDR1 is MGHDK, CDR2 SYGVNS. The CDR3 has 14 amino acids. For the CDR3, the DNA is TGTGCCAGCAGTGAATATGAGGTCTTCTCCGAGCAGTACTTC. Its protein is CASSEYEVFSEQYF.

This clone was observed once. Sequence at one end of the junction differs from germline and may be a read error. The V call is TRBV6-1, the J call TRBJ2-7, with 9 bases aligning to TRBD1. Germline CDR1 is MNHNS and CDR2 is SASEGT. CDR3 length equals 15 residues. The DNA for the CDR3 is TGTGCCAGCAGAGAAGACGGACAGGGGACTGATAAGCAGTACTTC. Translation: CASREDGQGTDKQYF.

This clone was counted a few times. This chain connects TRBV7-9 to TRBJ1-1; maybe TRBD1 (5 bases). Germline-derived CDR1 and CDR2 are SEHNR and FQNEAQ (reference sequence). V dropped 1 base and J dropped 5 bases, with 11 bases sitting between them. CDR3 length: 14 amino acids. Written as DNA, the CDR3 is TGTGCCAGCAGCTTAGTTAAGGGGAAGACTGAAGCTTTCTTT. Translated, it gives CASSLVKGKTEAFF.

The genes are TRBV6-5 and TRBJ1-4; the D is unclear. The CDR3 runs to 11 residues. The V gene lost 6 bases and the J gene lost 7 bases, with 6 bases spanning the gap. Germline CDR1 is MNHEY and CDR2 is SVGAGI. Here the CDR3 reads CASRTFEKLFF. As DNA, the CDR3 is TGTGCCAGCAGGACGTTTGAAAAACTGTTTTTT.

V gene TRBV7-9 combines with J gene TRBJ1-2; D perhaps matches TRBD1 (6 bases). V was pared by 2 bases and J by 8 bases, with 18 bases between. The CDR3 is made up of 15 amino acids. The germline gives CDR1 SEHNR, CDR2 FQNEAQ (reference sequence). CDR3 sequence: CASSLIGGGTNGYTF. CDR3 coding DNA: TGTGCCAGCAGCTTAATCGGGGGCGGGACAAACGGCTACACCTTC. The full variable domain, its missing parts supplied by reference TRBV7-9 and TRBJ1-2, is DTGVSQNPRHKITKRGQNVTFRCDPISEHNRLYWYRQTLGQGPEFLTYFQNEAQLEKSRLLSDRFSAERPKGSFSTLEIQRTEQGDSAMYLCASSLIGGGTNGYTFGSGTRLTVV.

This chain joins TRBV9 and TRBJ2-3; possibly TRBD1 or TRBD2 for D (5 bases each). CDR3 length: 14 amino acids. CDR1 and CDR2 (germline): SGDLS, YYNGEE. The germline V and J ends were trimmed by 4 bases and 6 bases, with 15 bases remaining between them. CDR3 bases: TGTGCCAGCAGCCCACCCGAAGGGGAGGATACGCAGTATTTT. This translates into CASSPPEGEDTQYF.

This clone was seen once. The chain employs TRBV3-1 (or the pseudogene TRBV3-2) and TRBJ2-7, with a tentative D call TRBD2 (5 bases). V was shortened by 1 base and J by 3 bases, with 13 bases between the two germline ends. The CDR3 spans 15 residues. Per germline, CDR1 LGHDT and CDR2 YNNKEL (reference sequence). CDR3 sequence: CASSQGVLEVYEQYF. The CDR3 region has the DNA TGTGCCAGCAGCCAAGGGGTACTGGAGGTCTACGAGCAGTACTTC.

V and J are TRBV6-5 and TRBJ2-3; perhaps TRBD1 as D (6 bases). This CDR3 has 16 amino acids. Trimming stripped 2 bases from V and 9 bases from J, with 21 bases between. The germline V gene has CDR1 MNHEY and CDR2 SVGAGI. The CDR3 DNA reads TGTGCCAGCAGTTACCGGGCTAGTGGGGGCCCTGGGACGCAGTATTTT. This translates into CASSYRASGGPGTQYF.

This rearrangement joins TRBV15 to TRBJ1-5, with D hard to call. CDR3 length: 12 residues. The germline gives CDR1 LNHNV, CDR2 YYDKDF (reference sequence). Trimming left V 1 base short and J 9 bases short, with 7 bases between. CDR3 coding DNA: TGTGCCACCAGCAGAGGGTCCGGGCCCCAGCATTTT. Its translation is CATSRGSGPQHF.

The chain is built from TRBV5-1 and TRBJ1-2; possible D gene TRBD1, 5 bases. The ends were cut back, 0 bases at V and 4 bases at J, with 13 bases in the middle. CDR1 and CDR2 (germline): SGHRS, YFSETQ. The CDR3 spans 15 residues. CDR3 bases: TGCGCCAGCAGCTTGGTCGGGGGACGTTCCTATGGCTACACCTTC. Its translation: CASSLVGGRSYGYTF.

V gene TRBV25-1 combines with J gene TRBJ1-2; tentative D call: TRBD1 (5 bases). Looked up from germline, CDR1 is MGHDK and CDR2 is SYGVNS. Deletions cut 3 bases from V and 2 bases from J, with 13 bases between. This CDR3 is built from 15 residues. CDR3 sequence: CASSDGPGKNYGYTF. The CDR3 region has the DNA TGTGCCAGCAGTGATGGGCCAGGGAAGAACTATGGCTACACCTTC.